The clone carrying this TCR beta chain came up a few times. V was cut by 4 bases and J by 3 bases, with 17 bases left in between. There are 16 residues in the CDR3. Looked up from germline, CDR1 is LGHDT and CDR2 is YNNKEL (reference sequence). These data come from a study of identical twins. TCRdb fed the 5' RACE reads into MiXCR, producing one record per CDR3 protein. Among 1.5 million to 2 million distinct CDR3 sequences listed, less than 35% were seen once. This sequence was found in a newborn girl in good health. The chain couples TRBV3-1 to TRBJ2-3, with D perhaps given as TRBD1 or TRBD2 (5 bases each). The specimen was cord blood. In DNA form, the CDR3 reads TGTGCCAGCAGCCGGGAGATAGGGGTTCGGACAGATACGCAGTATTTT. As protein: CASSREIGVRTDTQYF.